What follows are 11 T cell receptor beta chains derived from one specimen sequenced in a study of T cells in Graves' hyperthyroidism and ophthalmopathy. There were TCR beta CDR3 regions amplified from RNA transcripts. The study used the HTBI primer set for a first-round RT-PCR of the TCR CDR3. One entry per CDR3 protein results from TCRdb running MiXCR on the multiplex PCR reads. The repertoire includes 300,000 to 350,000 distinct CDR3 sequences, around 16% of them detected once, and approximately 35% sits in the top ten. The specimen sequenced was blood. The receptors stem from a man aged 25-45 years with Graves' hyperthyroidism.

This clonotype was observed at least ten times. The V gene is TRBV2, the J gene TRBJ2-7; D possibly corresponds to TRBD2 (6 bases). The germline gives CDR1 SNHLY, CDR2 FYNNEI. The V end lost 1 base, the J end lost 3 bases, and 7 bases lay between the germline ends. This CDR3 is 13 amino acids long. The CDR3: CASSEGEDYEQYF. The CDR3 DNA reads as TGTGCCAGCAGTGAAGGGGAGGACTACGAGCAGTACTTC.

The chain joins TRBV11-2 to TRBJ2-2, with 7 positions matching TRBD1. The germline V gene has CDR1 SGHAT and CDR2 FQNNGV. Trimming at V came to 3 bases and at J to 1 base, leaving 8 bases not matched to a gene. CDR3 length: 17 amino acids. The CDR3: CASSFSTGTENTGELFF. Here the CDR3 DNA reads TGTGCCAGCAGCTTTTCCACCGGGACAGAGAACACCGGGGAGCTGTTTTTT.

This chain joins TRBV4-1 and TRBJ2-1, with D tentatively TRBD2 (6 bases). The CDR3 spans 17 residues. V was shortened by 1 base and J by 2 bases, with 15 bases between the two germline ends. The germline CDR1 and CDR2 sequences are MGHRA and YSYEKL. This CDR3 is CASSQVAGQRPYNEQFF. The CDR3 DNA reads TGCGCCAGCAGCCAAGTTGCGGGGCAGCGCCCCTACAATGAGCAGTTCTTC.

The chain joins TRBV6-1 to TRBJ2-7; D may be TRBD1 (6 bases). The V end was cut by 7 bases, the J end by 2 bases, with 12 bases between. The CDR3 loop spans 13 amino acids. Per the germline V gene, CDR1 is MNHNS and CDR2 is SASEGT. This chain's CDR3 is CASTKGQTYEQYF. Written as DNA, the CDR3 is TGTGCCAGCACGAAAGGACAGACCTACGAGCAGTACTTC.

This clonotype was recorded many times. The chain combines TRBV28 with TRBJ1-5; 7 positions match TRBD1. Germline assignment: CDR1 MDHEN and CDR2 SYDVKM. The junction had 3 bases not matched to a gene; V was cut back by 3 bases and J by 4 bases. The CDR3 sequence is 14 residues long. The CDR3 loop reads CASSFIQGNQPQHF. CDR3 nucleotides: TGTGCCAGCAGTTTCATACAGGGGAATCAGCCCCAGCATTTT.

For the CDR3, the DNA is TGTGCCAGCTCACCACCACTAGCGGCAGATACGCAGTATTTT. It yields the protein CASSPPLAADTQYF. V usage is TRBV18 and J usage is TRBJ2-3; 8 bases agree with TRBD2. This CDR3 is 14 amino acids long. Germline CDR1 is KGHSH and CDR2 is LQKENI. The trim removed 0 bases at V and 4 bases at J, leaving 0 bases unmatched.

The gene calls are TRBV19 and TRBJ2-6; 7 bases align to TRBD1. Germline loops: CDR1 LNHDA, CDR2 SQIVND (reference sequence). The V and J ends lost 3 bases and 0 bases, in that order; junction bases with no gene match: 5. CDR3 length: 17 amino acids. The DNA for the CDR3 is TGTGCCAGTAGTATTTGGCCAGGGGGCTCTGGGGCCAACGTCCTGACTTTC. As protein: CASSIWPGGSGANVLTF.

This chain connects TRBV24-1 to TRBJ2-1; D is possibly TRBD2 (6 bases). The CDR3 extends over 15 amino acids. V was shortened by 9 bases and J by 6 bases, with 20 bases between the two germline ends. Looked up from germline, CDR1 is KGHDR and CDR2 is SFDVKD. The CDR3 region has the DNA TGTGCCACCGGAGAGGAGACTAGTTTAGTCAATGAGCAGTTCTTC. Translated, it gives CATGEETSLVNEQFF.

The chain couples TRBV7-9 to TRBJ2-7; TRBD1 matches 7 bases. CDR3 length: 15 residues. V lost 4 bases, J lost 0 bases, and 6 bases stayed unmatched. Per germline, CDR1 SEHNR and CDR2 FQNEAQ (reference sequence). CDR3 sequence (DNA): TGTGCCAGCAGCTCCGGGACAGCTCGCTCCTACGAGCAGTACTTC. Protein: CASSSGTARSYEQYF.

V gene TRBV24-1 combines with J gene TRBJ2-5; D gene ambiguous. The germline V and J ends were trimmed by 2 bases and 1 base, with 4 bases remaining between them. The CDR3 contains 13 residues. CDR1 and CDR2 (germline): KGHDR, SFDVKD. CDR3 residues: CATSDSAQETQYF. DNA of the CDR3: TGTGCCACCAGTGATTCGGCCCAAGAGACCCAGTACTTC.

Ten or more counts support this clonotype. This chain uses TRBV12-3 or TRBV12-4 with TRBJ1-5; D call uncertain. The CDR3 has 16 residues. Trimming took 7 bases from V and 2 from J, leaving 18 bases between them. This CDR3 is CASTKRGGEGNQPQHF. For the CDR3, the DNA is TGTGCCAGCACTAAACGGGGAGGAGAAGGCAATCAGCCCCAGCATTTT.